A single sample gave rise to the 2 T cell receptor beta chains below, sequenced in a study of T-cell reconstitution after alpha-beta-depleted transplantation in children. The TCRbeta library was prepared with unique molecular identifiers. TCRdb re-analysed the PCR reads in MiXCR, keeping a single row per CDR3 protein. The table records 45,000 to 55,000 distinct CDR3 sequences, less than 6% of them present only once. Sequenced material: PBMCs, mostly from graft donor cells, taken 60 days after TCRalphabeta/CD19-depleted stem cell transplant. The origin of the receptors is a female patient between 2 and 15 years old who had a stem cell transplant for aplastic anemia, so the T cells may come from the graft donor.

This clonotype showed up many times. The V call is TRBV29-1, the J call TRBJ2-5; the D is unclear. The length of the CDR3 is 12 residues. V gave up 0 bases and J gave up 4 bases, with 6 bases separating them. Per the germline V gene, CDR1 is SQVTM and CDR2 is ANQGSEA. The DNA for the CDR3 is TGCAGCGTTGAAGAGTCGCGAGAGACCCAGTACTTC. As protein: CSVEESRETQYF. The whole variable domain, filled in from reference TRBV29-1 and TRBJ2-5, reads SAVISQKPSRDICQRGTSLTIQCQVDSQVTMMFWYRQQPGQSLTLIATANQGSEATYESGFVIDKFPISRPNLTFSTLTVSNMSPEDSSIYLCSVEESRETQYFGPGTRLLVL.

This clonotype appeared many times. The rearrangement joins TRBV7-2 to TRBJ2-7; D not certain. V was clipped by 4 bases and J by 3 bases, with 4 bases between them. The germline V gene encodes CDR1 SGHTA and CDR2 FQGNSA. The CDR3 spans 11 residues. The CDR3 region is CASSWDYEQYF. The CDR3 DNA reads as TGTGCCAGCAGCTGGGACTACGAGCAGTACTTC.